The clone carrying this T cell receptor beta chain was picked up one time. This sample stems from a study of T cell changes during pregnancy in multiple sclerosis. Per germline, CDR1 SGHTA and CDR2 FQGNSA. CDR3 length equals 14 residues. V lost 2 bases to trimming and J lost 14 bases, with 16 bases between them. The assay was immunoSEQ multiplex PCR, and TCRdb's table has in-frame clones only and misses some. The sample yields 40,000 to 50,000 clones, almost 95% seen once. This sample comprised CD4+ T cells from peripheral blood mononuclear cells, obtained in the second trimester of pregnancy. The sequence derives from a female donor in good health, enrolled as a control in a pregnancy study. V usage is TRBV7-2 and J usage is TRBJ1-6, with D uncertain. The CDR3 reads CASSLRGTMPALHF. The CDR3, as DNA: TGTGCCAGCAGCTTACGGGGAACGATGCCGGCCCTCCACTTT.